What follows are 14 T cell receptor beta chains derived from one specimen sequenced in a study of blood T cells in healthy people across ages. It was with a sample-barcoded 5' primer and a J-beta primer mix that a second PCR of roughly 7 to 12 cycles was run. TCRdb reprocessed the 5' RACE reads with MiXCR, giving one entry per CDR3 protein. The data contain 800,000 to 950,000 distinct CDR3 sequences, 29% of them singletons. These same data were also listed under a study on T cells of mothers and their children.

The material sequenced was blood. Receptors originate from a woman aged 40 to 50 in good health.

CDR3 in DNA: TGTGCCAGCAGTTTAGACAGGCCCACGACCCAGTACTTC. Its translation is CASSLDRPTTQYF. This chain uses TRBV12-3 or TRBV12-4 with TRBJ2-5, with a possible D match to TRBD1 (5 bases). The V end was cut by 1 base, the J end by 7 bases, with 10 bases between. This CDR3 comprises 13 residues.

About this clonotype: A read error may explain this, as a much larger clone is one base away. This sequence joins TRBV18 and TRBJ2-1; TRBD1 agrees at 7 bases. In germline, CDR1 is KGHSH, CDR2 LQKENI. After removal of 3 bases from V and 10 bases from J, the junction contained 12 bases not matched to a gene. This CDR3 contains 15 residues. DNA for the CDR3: TGTGCCAGCTCACCTCGACAGGGAAAAGTCTACGAGCAGTTCTTC. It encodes CASSPRQGKVYEQFF.

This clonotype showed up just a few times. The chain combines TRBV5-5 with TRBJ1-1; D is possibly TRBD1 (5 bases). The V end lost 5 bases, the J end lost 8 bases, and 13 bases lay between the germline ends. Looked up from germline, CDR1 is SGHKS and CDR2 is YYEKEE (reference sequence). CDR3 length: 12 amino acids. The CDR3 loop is CASRTDGGEAFF. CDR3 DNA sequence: TGTGCCAGCAGGACGGACGGGGGAGAAGCTTTCTTT.

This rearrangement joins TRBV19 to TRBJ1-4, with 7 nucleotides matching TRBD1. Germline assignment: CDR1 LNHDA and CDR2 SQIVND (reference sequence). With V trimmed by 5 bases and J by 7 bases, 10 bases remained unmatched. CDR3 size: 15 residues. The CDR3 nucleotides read TGTGCCAGTAGTGCCGACAGGGTAAACCTTGAAAAACTGTTTTTT. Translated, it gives CASSADRVNLEKLFF.

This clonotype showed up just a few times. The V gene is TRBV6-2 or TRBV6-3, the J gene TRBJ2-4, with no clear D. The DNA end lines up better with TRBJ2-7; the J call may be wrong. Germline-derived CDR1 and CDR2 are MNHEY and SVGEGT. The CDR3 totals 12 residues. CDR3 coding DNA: TGTGCCAGCACCCCGGGTCTTTACGAGCAGTACTTC. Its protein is CASTPGLYEQYF.

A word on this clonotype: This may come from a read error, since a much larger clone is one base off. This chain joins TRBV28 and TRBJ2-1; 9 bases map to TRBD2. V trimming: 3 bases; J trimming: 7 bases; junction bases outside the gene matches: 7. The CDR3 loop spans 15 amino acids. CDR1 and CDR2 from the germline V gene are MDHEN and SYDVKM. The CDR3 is CASSFAGGPRNEQFF. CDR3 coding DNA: TGTGCCAGCAGTTTCGCGGGGGGGCCGAGAAATGAGCAGTTCTTC.

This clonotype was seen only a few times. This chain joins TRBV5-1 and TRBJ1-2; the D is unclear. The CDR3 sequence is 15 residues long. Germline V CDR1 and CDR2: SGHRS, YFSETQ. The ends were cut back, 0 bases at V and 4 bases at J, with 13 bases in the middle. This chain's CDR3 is CASSLAHGQLYGYTF. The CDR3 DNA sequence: TGCGCCAGCAGCTTGGCGCATGGGCAGCTCTATGGCTACACCTTC.

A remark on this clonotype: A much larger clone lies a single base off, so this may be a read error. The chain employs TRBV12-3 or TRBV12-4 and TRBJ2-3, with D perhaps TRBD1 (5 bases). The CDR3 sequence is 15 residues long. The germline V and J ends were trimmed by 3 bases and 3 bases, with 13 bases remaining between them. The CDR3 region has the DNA TGTGCCAGCAGTTTCCGAACAGGAACGACAGATACGCAGTATTTT. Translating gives CASSFRTGTTDTQYF.

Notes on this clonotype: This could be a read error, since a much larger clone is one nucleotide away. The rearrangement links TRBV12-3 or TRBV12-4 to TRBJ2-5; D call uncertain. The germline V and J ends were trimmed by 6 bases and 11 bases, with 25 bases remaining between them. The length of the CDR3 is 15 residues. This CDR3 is CASSRRRNFNNEQYF. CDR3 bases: TGTGCCAGCAGCCGCCGACGGAATTTCAACAATGAGCAGTACTTC.

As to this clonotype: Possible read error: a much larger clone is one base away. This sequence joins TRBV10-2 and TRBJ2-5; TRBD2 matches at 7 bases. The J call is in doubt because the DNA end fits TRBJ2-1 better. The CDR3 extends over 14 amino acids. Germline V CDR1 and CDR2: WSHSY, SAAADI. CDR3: CASSATSDQETQFF. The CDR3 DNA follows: TGCGCCAGCAGCGCCACTAGCGACCAAGAGACCCAGTTCTTC.

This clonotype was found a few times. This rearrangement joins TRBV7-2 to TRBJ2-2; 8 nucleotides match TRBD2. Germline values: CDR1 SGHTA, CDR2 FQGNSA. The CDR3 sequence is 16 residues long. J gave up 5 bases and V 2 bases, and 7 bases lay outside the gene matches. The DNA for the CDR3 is TGTGCCAGCAGCTTAACCGGGGGGGCCGGTACCGGGGAGCTGTTTTTT. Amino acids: CASSLTGGAGTGELFF.

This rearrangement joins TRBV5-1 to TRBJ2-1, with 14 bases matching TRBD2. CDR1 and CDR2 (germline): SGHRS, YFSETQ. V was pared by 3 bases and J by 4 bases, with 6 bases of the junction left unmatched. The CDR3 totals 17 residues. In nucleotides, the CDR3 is TGCGCCAGCAGCTCCGGGACTAGCGGGAGAAATTACAATGAGCAGTTCTTC. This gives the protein CASSSGTSGRNYNEQFF.

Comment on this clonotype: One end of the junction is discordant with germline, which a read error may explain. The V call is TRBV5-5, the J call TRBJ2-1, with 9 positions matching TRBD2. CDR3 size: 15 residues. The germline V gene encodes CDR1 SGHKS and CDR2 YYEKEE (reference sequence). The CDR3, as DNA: TGTGCCAGCAGCTTGCTAGCGGGGAGCTACAATGAGCAGATCTTC. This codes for CASSLLAGSYNEQIF.

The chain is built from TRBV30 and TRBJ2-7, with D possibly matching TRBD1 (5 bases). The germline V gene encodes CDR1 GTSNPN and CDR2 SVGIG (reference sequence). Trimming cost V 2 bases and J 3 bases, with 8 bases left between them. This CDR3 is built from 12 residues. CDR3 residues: CAWSMQGYEQYF. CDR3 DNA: TGTGCCTGGAGTATGCAGGGCTACGAGCAGTACTTC.